This T cell receptor beta chain originates from a study of blood T cell repertoires in COVID-19 (dated by TCRdb to the early 2020s). Some background on the complete study: Samples covering the acute and convalescent phases of COVID-19 were provided by collaborators in the United States, Italy and Spain. The material from the prospective study consisted of cDNA or gDNA derived from T cells, B-cell-depleted T cells, or PBMCs. Subjects who had been exposed to COVID-19, were actively infected with it, or had recovered from it provided the deeply sampled blood TCRbeta repertoires that made up the dataset. A freely available public database, intended as a resource for researchers studying the immune response to SARS-CoV-2, is where the repertoires were released. The samples were drawn from the first 160 participants of the ongoing ImmuneRACE study and from roughly 1,300 subjects provided by 6 global collaborators. Sample metadata almost always included a de-identified subject ID, COVID-19 status, age in years and sex. Where available, HLA class I and class II types were obtained from metadata supplied by the sample provider rather than from assay-based typing.

Enrolling through a virtual design, the prospective study's participants ranged in age from roughly 18 to 100 years and lived across more than 20 United States geographic areas. In the prospective study, participants were assigned to cohorts based on the clinical history participants reported in a screening survey and a study questionnaire. ImmuneRACE Cohort 3 recovered participants were defined by two consecutive negative NP/OP PCR tests, healthcare professional clearance, or symptom resolution. In the prospective study, whole blood, serum and a nasopharyngeal or oropharyngeal swab were collected from each participant by mobile phlebotomists. Prospective study participants could optionally give additional blood draws and questionnaires over an approximately 2-month period. Blood samples from the prospective study were shipped frozen or at room temperature prior to DNA extraction. On the study overall, not on this receptor specifically: The amount of clinical and demographic metadata varied by source and participant and was provided uncurated.

The immunoSEQ Assay, a bias-controlled multiplex PCR, was used to amplify TCRbeta CDR3 regions from genomic DNA. In the paper's pipeline: Within the assay, amplification of reference gene primers was used to estimate how many nucleated cells each sample contained. To quantify the absolute abundance of each unique TCRbeta CDR3 rearrangement, sequence reads were collapsed and filtered. For each sample, productive Simpson clonality was calculated by taking the square root of Simpson's diversity index across productive rearrangements. Sourced from immuneACCESS, this table was stored by TCRdb with only in-frame sequences that have V and J called. A share of the clones is absent; for the studies checked, an unresolved V gene accounts for under half, and the remainder has no known explanation. V and J calls and clone size are copied from that table; D and trimming were computed from the DNA. The table for this sample lists 300,000 to 450,000 clones; more than 85% of them were counted only once. In total, the top ten clones hold approximately 1% of the sample.

Remarks on this clone: Its antigen is still unknown. No much larger clone exists at a distance of one base, and base qualities are not known.

The sequenced material came from PBMCs or T cells enriched from blood (not recorded which). This sequence was found in a woman under 40 who had recovered from COVID-19.

The CDR3 protein: CASSYTRQGNTEAFF. In nucleotides, the sequence is TGTGCCAGCAGTTATACCCGACAGGGAAACACTGAAGCTTTCTTT. The chain uses TRBV6-5 and TRBJ1-1, and 7 junction bases match TRBD1. Sequences MNHEY (CDR1) and SVGAGI (CDR2) are obtained from the germline V gene. Trimming takes 3 bases off V and 2 bases off J; junction bases not matched to a gene: 6. The CDR3 goes from the cysteine to the phenylalanine over 15 residues. Only CDR3 DNA is held: 45 bases, read in frame from base 1.